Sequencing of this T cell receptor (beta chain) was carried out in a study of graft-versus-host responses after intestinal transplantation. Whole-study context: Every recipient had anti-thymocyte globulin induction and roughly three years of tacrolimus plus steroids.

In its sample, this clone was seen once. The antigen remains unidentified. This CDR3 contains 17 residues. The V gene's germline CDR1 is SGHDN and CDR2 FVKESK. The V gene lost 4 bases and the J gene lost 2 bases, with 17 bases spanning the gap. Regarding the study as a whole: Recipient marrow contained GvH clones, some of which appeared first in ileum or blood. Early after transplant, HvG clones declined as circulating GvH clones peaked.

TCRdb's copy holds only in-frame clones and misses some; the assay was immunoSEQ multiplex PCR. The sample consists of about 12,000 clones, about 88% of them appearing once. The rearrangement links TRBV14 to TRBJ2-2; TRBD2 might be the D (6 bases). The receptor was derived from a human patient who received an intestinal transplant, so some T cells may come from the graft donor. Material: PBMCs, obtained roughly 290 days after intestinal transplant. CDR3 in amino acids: CASSPGIGGANTGELFF. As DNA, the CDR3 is TGTGCCAGCAGCCCCGGAATCGGGGGTGCTAACACCGGGGAGCTGTTTTTT.